Listed below are T cell receptor beta chains from one sample, sequenced in a study of blood T cell repertoires in COVID-19. Sequencing used immunoSEQ multiplex PCR; TCRdb keeps in-frame clones, though not all of them. The sample has about 170,000 clones; roughly 85% are singletons. The material sequenced was peripheral blood. These receptors were taken from a human donor with acute or convalescent COVID-19. The donor label of this sample is uncertain. The CDR3 runs from the conserved cysteine through the conserved F or W. Each record gives: D gene, V gene, clone size, J gene, CDR3 DNA, CDR3 protein. D genes are given only for firm matches. Some rows mark clone size as missing; the rest say once, few, many or name a class of expanded clone.

d_call: TRBD2
v_call: TRBV27
clone_size: NA
j_call: TRBJ2-5
cdr3_nt: TGTGCCAGCAGGAGGACTAGCGGGGGCGAGACCCAGTACTTC
cdr3_aa: CASRRTSGGETQYF

d_call: TRBD1
v_call: TRBV9
clone_size: NA
j_call: TRBJ2-7
cdr3_nt: TGTGCCAGCAGCGTAGCCACAGGGGCGTCCTACGAGCAGTACTTC
cdr3_aa: CASSVATGASYEQYF

d_call: TRBD1
v_call: TRBV5-4
clone_size: NA
j_call: TRBJ2-4
cdr3_nt: TGTGCCAGCAACCGAGACAGGGCGGTCATTCAGTACTTC
cdr3_aa: CASNRDRAVIQYF

d_call: NA
v_call: TRBV19
clone_size: NA
j_call: TRBJ2-2
cdr3_nt: TGTGCCAGTAGTATCTCCAGGGTGAACACCGGGGAGCTGTTTTTT
cdr3_aa: CASSISRVNTGELFF

d_call: TRBD2
v_call: TRBV5-1
clone_size: NA
j_call: TRBJ2-7
cdr3_nt: TGCGCCAGCAGCTGGAGGGAGGGTGACGGCGAGCAGTACTTC
cdr3_aa: CASSWREGDGEQYF

d_call: NA
v_call: TRBV4-1
clone_size: once
j_call: TRBJ2-3
cdr3_nt: TGCGCCAGCAGCCAAGATCAGGCAGCCAAACTCTACACAGATACGCAGTATTTT
cdr3_aa: CASSQDQAAKLYTDTQYF

d_call: TRBD1
v_call: TRBV10-3
clone_size: NA
j_call: TRBJ2-1
cdr3_nt: TGTGCCATCCGGGAGGGGACAGGGGAAAACAATGAGCAGTTCTTC
cdr3_aa: CAIREGTGENNEQFF

d_call: NA
v_call: TRBV25-1
clone_size: NA
j_call: TRBJ1-3
cdr3_nt: TGTGCCAGCAGTGCTCGGAGCGGCGGGGGAAACACCATATATTTT
cdr3_aa: CASSARSGGGNTIYF

d_call: NA
v_call: TRBV4-3
clone_size: few
j_call: TRBJ2-3
cdr3_nt: TGCGCCAGCAGCCAAGATCGGGTAGCGCGGACGGATACGCAGTATTTT
cdr3_aa: CASSQDRVARTDTQYF

d_call: NA
v_call: TRBV3-1/TRBV3-2
clone_size: NA
j_call: TRBJ1-1
cdr3_nt: TGTGCCAGCAGCCCGACCGGGAGGAACACTGAAGCTTTCTTT
cdr3_aa: CASSPTGRNTEAFF